Each of the 9 T cell receptor beta chains below was sequenced from the same sample in a study of T cell repertoires in cytomegalovirus infection. Their antigen targets remain unknown. MiXCR, run by TCRdb on the reads, gives a single entry per CDR3 protein. The sample contains about 110,000 distinct CDR3 sequences, about 28% of which appear only once. This material consisted of CD8+ T cells from cultured PBMCs, taken from culture after CMV antigen stimulation. The source of these receptors is a human donor in good health (CMV status not recorded). Some clones in this sample may be carry-over from other donors' samples.

V usage is TRBV6-5 and J usage is TRBJ2-7; 7 nucleotides line up with TRBD1. The CDR3 extends over 14 amino acids. CDR1 is MNHEY and CDR2 is SVGAGI in the germline V gene. With V trimmed by 4 bases and J by 2 bases, 5 bases remained unmatched. The CDR3 nucleotides are TGTGCCAGCAGTTGGGGACAGCGAACCTACGAGCAGTACTTC. Translation gives CASSWGQRTYEQYF.

J is TRBJ1-6 and V is TRBV2, with 7 bases aligning to TRBD1. V dropped 5 bases and J dropped 4; count of bases not matched to a gene: 5. The CDR3 consists of 15 residues. Germline assignment: CDR1 SNHLY and CDR2 FYNNEI. CDR3 loop: CASSPGQSYNSPLHF. The CDR3 DNA reads as TGTGCCAGCAGTCCGGGACAGTCTTATAATTCACCCCTCCACTTT.

This clonotype was recorded a few times. The chain combines TRBV7-3 with TRBJ1-5; no reliable D call. Germline CDR1 is SGHTA and CDR2 is FQGTGA. The CDR3 has 13 residues. Between the trimmed V and J ends, which lost 0 bases and 6 bases, there was a span of 6 bases. CDR3 amino acids: CASSLTDGQPQHF. CDR3 coding DNA: TGTGCCAGCAGCTTAACGGACGGTCAGCCCCAGCATTTT.

CDR3 in amino acids: CASSGTSGVFYEQYF. Written as DNA, the CDR3 is TGTGCCAGCAGCGGGACTAGCGGGGTTTTCTACGAGCAGTACTTC. The chain couples TRBV5-5 to TRBJ2-7; 13 nucleotides line up with TRBD2. From germline, CDR1 is SGHKS and CDR2 YYEKEE (reference sequence). The CDR3 is 15 residues long. The V and J ends lost 4 bases and 3 bases, in that order; junction bases with no gene match: 4. The variable domain in full, completed from reference TRBV5-5 and TRBJ2-7, reads DAGVTQSPTHLIKTRGQQVTLRCSPISGHKSVSWYQQVLGQGPQFIFQYYEKEERGRGNFPDRFSARQFPNYSSELNVNALLLGDSALYLCASSGTSGVFYEQYFGPGTRLTVT.

J is TRBJ1-1 and V is TRBV2; D perhaps matches TRBD1 (5 bases). This CDR3 comprises 14 residues. Germline values: CDR1 SNHLY, CDR2 FYNNEI. Deletions cut 2 bases from V and 1 base from J, with 8 bases between. CDR3 in DNA: TGTGCCAGCAGTGAAAGCGGGGGGAACACTGAAGCTTTCTTT. It encodes CASSESGGNTEAFF. The variable domain in full, with the rest retrieved from reference TRBV2 and TRBJ1-1, is EPEVTQTPSHQVTQMGQEVILRCVPISNHLYFYWYRQILGQKVEFLVSFYNNEISEKSEIFDDQFSVERPDGSNFTLKIRSTKLEDSAMYFCASSESGGNTEAFFGQGTRLTVV.

This clonotype has only a few counts. The chain links TRBV20-1 to TRBJ1-3; tentatively, D is TRBD1 (5 bases). With 1 base removed from V and 0 bases from J, the gap between germline ends came to 22 bases. Germline-derived CDR1 and CDR2 are DFQATT and SNEGSKA (reference sequence). The CDR3 consists of 19 residues. The DNA for the CDR3 is TGCAGTGCTAGAGCCCCGCTAGGCAGGGAAGCTTACTCTGGAAACACCATATATTTT. It encodes CSARAPLGREAYSGNTIYF.

This chain links TRBV11-3 with TRBJ2-5; D remains unclear. With 5 bases removed from V and 5 bases from J, the gap between germline ends came to 12 bases. CDR3 size: 13 residues. CDR1 and CDR2 from the germline V gene are SGHNT and YENEEA. CDR3 in DNA: TGTGCCAGCAGCACCAGGCCCAGGGAGACCCAGTACTTC. This codes for CASSTRPRETQYF.

The V gene is TRBV7-9, the J gene TRBJ2-7, with TRBD1 as a possible D gene (5 bases). CDR1 and CDR2 from the germline V gene are SEHNR and FQNEAQ (reference sequence). This CDR3 spans 12 amino acids. The V and J ends lost 6 bases and 4 bases respectively, with 10 bases between them. The CDR3 DNA sequence: TGTGCCAGCAGTGCCAGGGTTTACGAGCAGTACTTC. Translated, it gives CASSARVYEQYF.

The rearrangement links TRBV7-6 to TRBJ2-2; D remains ambiguous. Between the trimmed V and J ends, which lost 5 bases and 5 bases, there was a span of 6 bases. Germline V gives CDR1 SGHVS, CDR2 FNYEAQ. This CDR3 has 12 amino acids. The CDR3 DNA follows: TGTGCCAGCAGCGAGACTACCGGGGAGCTGTTTTTT. This codes for CASSETTGELFF.